This T cell receptor beta chain was sequenced for a study of immune evolution from preneoplasia to lung adenocarcinoma. Looking at the study overall: HLA loss of heterozygosity: about 7% AIS, about 15% MIA, about 31% ADC, none AAH.

The CDR3 has 12 amino acids. V lost 2 bases, J lost 0 bases, and 0 bases lay in between. The germline gives CDR1 SGHVS, CDR2 FNYEAQ. Resections took place in Japan or China from the mid-2010s to the late 2010s. The repertoire was sequenced with immunoSEQ multiplex PCR; TCRdb's copy has only in-frame clones and lacks some. The sample carries some 9,200 clones, 70% to 90% recorded once. The clonotype comes from an older person with lung adenocarcinoma. This chain joins TRBV7-6 and TRBJ2-3; no reliable D call. Sample: FFPE minimally invasive lung adenocarcinoma tissue. The CDR3 DNA follows: TGTGCCAGCAGCTTAAGCACAGATACGCAGTATTTT. Amino acid sequence: CASSLSTDTQYF.